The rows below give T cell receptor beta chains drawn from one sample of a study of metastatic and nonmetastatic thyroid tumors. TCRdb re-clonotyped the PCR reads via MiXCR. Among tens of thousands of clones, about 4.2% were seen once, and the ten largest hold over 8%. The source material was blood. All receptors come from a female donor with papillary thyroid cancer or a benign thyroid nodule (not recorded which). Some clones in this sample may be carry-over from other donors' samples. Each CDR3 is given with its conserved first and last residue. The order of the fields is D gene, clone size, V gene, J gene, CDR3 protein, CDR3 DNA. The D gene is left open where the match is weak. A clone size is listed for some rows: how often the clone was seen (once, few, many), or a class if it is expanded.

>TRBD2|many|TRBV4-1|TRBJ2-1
CASSQPTSGRRGEQFF
TGCGCCAGCAGCCAACCAACTAGCGGGAGGCGGGGTGAGCAGTTCTTC
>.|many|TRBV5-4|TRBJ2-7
CASSRDTDYEQYF
TGTGCCAGCAGCCGGGACACGGACTACGAGCAGTACTTC
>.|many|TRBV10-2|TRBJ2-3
CASLRVADTDTQYF
TGCGCCAGCTTGCGGGTGGCGGACACAGATACGCAGTATTTT
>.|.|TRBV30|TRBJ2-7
CACNTGPHSGEQYF
TGTGCCTGCAATACCGGGCCTCATTCGGGGGAGCAGTACTTC
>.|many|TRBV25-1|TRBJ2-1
CASSGGVPEQFF
TGTGCCAGCAGTGGGGGGGTCCCTGAGCAGTTCTTC
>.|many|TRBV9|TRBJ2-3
CASSGRGQHTDTQYF
TGTGCCAGCAGCGGGCGAGGACAGCACACAGATACGCAGTATTTT
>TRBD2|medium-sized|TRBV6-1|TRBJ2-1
CASHVTSGSSYNEQFF
TGTGCCAGCCATGTCACTAGCGGAAGCTCCTACAATGAGCAGTTCTTC
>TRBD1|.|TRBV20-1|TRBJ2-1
CSATGTGESLATRPEQFF
TGCAGTGCCACCGGGACAGGGGAATCGTTGGCGACCCGGCCGGAGCAGTTCTTC
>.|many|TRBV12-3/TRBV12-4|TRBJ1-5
CASSPAGARNQPQHF
TGTGCCAGCAGTCCCGCAGGGGCTCGCAATCAGCCCCAGCATTTT
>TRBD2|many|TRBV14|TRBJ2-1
CASSPKPSGGYNEQFF
TGTGCCAGCAGCCCTAAACCAAGCGGGGGTTACAATGAGCAGTTCTTC
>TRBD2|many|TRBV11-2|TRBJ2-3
CASRPGLAGESNTQYF
TGTGCCAGCAGACCCGGACTAGCGGGAGAATCGAATACGCAGTATTTT
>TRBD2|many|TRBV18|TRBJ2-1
CASSPLAGDVEQFF
TGTGCCAGCTCACCACTAGCGGGAGACGTTGAGCAGTTCTTC
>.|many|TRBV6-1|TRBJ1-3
CASSDGAGVGGNTIYF
TGTGCCAGCAGTGACGGGGCAGGGGTGGGAGGAAACACCATATATTTT
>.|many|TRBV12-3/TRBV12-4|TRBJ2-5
CASSLTGETQYF
TGTGCCAGCAGTTTAACCGGTGAGACCCAGTACTTC
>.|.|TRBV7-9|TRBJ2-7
CASRGMGAFLGDEQYF
TGTGCCAGCCGCGGGATGGGAGCGTTTCTGGGCGACGAGCAGTACTTC
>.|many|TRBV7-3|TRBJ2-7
CASSRGTGSYEQYF
TGTGCCAGCAGCCGCGGGACGGGATCCTACGAGCAGTACTTC